These 8 T cell receptor beta chains were sequenced from one sample in a study of identical twins. MiXCR, applied by TCRdb to the 5' RACE reads, yields one record per CDR3 protein. The sample has around 250,000 distinct CDR3 sequences, 6.5% seen once. These data are also associated with another study on T cells expressing NK-cell markers.

What was sequenced was CD8+ T cells sorted from blood. The receptors here all came from a woman younger than 30 in good health.

This clonotype was seen a handful of times. The chain links TRBV20-1 to TRBJ2-1, with 13 bases lining up with TRBD2. The length of the CDR3 is 16 residues. The germline V gene has CDR1 DFQATT and CDR2 SNEGSKA (reference sequence). V was pared by 4 bases and J by 8 bases, with 11 bases of the junction left unmatched. This CDR3 reads CSATPLTSGRLDEQFF. As DNA, the CDR3 is TGCAGTGCTACCCCCTTGACTAGCGGGAGGTTAGATGAGCAGTTCTTC.

This clonotype was counted at least ten times. This sequence joins TRBV4-2 and TRBJ2-7, with 11 bases identical to TRBD2. Germline values: CDR1 LGHNA, CDR2 YNFKEQ. The CDR3 sequence is 14 residues long. V lost 5 bases and J lost 4; bases outside the gene matches: 4. As DNA, the CDR3 is TGTGCCAGCAGCAATAGCGGGGGGGATTACGAGCAGTACTTC. It specifies CASSNSGGDYEQYF.

In its sample, this clonotype was seen many times. The chain employs TRBV12-3 or TRBV12-4 and TRBJ2-1, with 14 bases matching TRBD2. V lost 5 bases to trimming and J lost 8 bases; unmatched junction nucleotides: 14. The CDR3 covers 18 residues. The CDR3 loop is CASSPGTSGRDHSDEQFF. The DNA of the CDR3 is TGTGCCAGCAGTCCCGGGACTAGCGGGAGAGACCATTCTGATGAGCAGTTCTTC.

Ten or more counts support this clonotype. The chain recombines TRBV12-3 or TRBV12-4 with TRBJ2-1; the match to TRBD2 covers 7 bases. The CDR3 sequence is 15 residues long. Trimming removed 3 bases from V and 2 bases from J; junction bases left unmatched: 4. CDR3 protein: CASSLTSTPYNEQFF. CDR3 bases: TGTGCCAGCAGTTTGACTAGCACCCCCTACAATGAGCAGTTCTTC.

This clonotype was counted only a few times. The V and J genes are TRBV1 and TRBJ2-3; the table calls TRBD2, which could not be checked here. TRBV1 is termed a pseudogene. The CDR3 is 14 residues long. CDR3 in amino acids: CTSRCGGAADTQYF. The CDR3 nucleotides read TGCACCAGCAGATGCGGGGGGGCGGCAGATACGCAGTATTTT.

This clonotype was seen ten or more times. The chain couples TRBV9 to TRBJ1-2; a weak D match, TRBD1 (6 bases). The CDR3 totals 15 residues. The V and J ends lost 4 bases and 4 bases respectively, with 17 bases between them. The germline CDR1 and CDR2 sequences are SGDLS and YYNGEE. The CDR3 nucleotides are TGTGCCAGCAGCTCCCCTTGGGGGCAGGGCTATGGCTACACCTTC. It translates to CASSSPWGQGYGYTF.

This clonotype occurred a few times. CDR3 protein: CASSFHPTKETQYF. CDR3 bases: TGTGCCAGCAGTTTTCATCCCACAAAAGAGACCCAGTACTTC. The chain couples TRBV12-3 or TRBV12-4 to TRBJ2-5; D uncertain. This CDR3 has 14 residues. Trimming pared 3 bases from V and 3 bases from J, leaving 11 bases between.

V and J are TRBV20-1 and TRBJ2-7, with 8 bases fitting TRBD1. V lost 5 bases and J lost 3; bases outside the gene matches: 6. This CDR3 has 13 residues. Germline V lookup: CDR1 DFQATT, CDR2 SNEGSKA (reference sequence). The CDR3 nucleotides are TGCAGTGCTCAAACCGGGACAGGCTACGAGCAGTACTTC. This translates into CSAQTGTGYEQYF.